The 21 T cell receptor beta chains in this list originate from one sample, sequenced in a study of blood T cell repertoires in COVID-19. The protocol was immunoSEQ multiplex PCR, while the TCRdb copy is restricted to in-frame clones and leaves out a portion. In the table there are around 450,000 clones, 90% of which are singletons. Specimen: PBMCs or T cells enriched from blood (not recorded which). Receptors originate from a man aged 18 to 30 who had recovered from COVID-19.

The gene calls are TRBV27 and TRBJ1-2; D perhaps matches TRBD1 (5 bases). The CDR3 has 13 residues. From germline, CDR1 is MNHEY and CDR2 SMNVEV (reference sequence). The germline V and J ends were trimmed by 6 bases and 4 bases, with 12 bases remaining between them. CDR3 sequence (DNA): TGTGCCAGCAGGCAGGGTTGGGGCTATGGCTACACCTTC. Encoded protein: CASRQGWGYGYTF.

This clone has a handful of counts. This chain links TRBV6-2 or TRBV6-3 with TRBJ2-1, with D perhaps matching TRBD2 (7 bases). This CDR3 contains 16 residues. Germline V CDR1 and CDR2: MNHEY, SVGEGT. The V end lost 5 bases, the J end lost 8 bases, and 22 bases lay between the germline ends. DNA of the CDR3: TGTGCCAGCAGTCGACTCGCTAGCGGTCAGGGGCATGAGCAGTTCTTC. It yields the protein CASSRLASGQGHEQFF.

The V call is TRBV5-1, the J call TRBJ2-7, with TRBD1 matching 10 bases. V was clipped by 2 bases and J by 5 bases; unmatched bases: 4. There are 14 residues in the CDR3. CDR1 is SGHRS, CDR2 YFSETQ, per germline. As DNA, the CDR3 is TGCGCCAGCAGCTTTTCGACAGGGGGCAACGAGCAGTACTTC. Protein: CASSFSTGGNEQYF.

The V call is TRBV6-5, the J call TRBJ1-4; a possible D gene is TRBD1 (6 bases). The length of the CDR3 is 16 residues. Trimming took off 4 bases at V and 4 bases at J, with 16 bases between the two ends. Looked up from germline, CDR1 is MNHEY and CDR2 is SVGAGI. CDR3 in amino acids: CASSFGVRQDNEKLFF. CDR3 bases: TGTGCCAGCAGTTTTGGTGTGAGACAGGATAATGAAAAACTGTTTTTT.

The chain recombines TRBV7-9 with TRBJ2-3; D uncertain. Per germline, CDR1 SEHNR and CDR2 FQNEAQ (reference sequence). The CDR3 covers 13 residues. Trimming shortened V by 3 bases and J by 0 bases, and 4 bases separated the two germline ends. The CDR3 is CASSFQSTDTQYF. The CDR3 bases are TGTGCCAGCAGCTTTCAAAGCACAGATACGCAGTATTTT.

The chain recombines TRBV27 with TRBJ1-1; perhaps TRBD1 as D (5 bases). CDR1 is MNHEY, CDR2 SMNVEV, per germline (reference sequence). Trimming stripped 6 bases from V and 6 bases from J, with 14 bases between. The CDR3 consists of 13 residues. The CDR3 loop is CASRLYRGAEAFF. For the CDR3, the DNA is TGTGCCAGCAGGCTATATAGGGGCGCTGAAGCTTTCTTT.

CDR3 residues: CSGAGNEQFF. CDR3 nucleotide sequence: TGCAGTGGAGCGGGCAATGAGCAGTTCTTC. The chain links TRBV20-1 to TRBJ2-1, with TRBD2 as a possible D gene (6 bases). V dropped 7 bases and J dropped 6 bases, with 7 bases sitting between them. The CDR3 has 10 residues. Germline V lookup: CDR1 DFQATT, CDR2 SNEGSKA (reference sequence).

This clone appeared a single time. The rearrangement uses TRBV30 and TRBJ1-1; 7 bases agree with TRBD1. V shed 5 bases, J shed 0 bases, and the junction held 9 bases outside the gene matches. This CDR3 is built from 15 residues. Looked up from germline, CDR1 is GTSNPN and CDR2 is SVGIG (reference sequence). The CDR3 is CAWGRTGGLNTEAFF. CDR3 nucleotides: TGTGCCTGGGGTAGGACAGGAGGATTGAACACTGAAGCTTTCTTT.

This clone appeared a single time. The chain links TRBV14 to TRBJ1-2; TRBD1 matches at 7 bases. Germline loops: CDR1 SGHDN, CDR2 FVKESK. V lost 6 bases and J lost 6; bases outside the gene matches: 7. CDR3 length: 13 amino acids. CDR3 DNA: TGTGCCAGCAGTAGCGCACAGGGGCATGGCTACACCTTC. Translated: CASSSAQGHGYTF.

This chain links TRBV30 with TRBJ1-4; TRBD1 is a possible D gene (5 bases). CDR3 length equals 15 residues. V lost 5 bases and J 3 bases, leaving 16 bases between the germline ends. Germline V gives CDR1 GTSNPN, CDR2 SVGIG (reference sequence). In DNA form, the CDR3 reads TGTGCCTGGGACAGTACAGGAATAGCTAATGAAAAACTGTTTTTT. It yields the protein CAWDSTGIANEKLFF. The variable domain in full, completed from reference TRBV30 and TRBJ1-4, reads SQTIHQWPATLVQPVGSPLSLECTVEGTSNPNLYWYRQAAGRGLQLLFYSVGIGQISSEVPQNLSASRPQDRQFILSSKKLLLSDSGFYLCAWDSTGIANEKLFFGSGTQLSVL.

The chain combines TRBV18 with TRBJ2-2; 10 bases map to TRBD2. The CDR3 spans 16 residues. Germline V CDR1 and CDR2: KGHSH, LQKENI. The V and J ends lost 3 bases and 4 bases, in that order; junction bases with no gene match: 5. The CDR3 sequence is CASSPQIAGGTGELFF. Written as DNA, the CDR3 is TGTGCCAGCTCACCCCAAATAGCGGGAGGCACCGGGGAGCTGTTTTTT.

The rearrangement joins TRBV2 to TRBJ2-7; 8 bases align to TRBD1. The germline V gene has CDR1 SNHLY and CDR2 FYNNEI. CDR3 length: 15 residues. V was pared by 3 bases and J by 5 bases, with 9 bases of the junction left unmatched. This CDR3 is CASSETGTGIDEQYF. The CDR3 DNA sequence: TGTGCCAGCAGTGAGACCGGGACAGGAATCGACGAGCAGTACTTC.

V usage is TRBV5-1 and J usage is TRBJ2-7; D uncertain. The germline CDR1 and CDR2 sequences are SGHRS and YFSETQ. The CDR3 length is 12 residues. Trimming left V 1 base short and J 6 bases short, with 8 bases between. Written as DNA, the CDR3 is TGCGCCAGCAGCTTGAGAGGTGCCGAGCAGTACTTC. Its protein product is CASSLRGAEQYF.

This chain's CDR3 is CASFGQGYGNTF. The CDR3 DNA reads as TGTGCCAGCTTTGGACAGGGCTACGGCAACACCTTC. The chain uses TRBV2 and TRBJ1-2; 8 bases agree with TRBD1. The CDR3 is 12 amino acids. The germline CDR1 and CDR2 sequences are SNHLY and FYNNEI. V was pared by 8 bases and J by 12 bases, with 11 bases of the junction left unmatched.

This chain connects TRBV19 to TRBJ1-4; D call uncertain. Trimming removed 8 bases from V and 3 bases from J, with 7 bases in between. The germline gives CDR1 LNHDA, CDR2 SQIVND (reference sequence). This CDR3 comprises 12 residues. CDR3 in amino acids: CASGFANEKLFF. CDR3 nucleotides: TGTGCCAGTGGCTTTGCTAATGAAAAACTGTTTTTT.

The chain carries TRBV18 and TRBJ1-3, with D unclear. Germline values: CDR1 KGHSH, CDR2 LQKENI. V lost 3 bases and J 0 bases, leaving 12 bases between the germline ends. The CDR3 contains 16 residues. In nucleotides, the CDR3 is TGTGCCAGCTCACCCCTATGGGAGGCCTCTGGAAACACCATATATTTT. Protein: CASSPLWEASGNTIYF.

The CDR3 loop reads CATSSRRHPSPLHF. The CDR3 DNA reads TGTGCTACTTCGAGTCGCCGCCATCCTTCACCCCTCCACTTT. The V gene is TRBV14, the J gene TRBJ1-6; D is uncertain. Germline CDR1 SGHDN, CDR2 FVKESK. The CDR3 length is 14 residues.

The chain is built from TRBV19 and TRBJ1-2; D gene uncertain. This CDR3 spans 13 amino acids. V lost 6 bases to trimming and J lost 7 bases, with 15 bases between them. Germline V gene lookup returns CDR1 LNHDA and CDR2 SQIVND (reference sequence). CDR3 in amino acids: CASSPPPAGGYTF. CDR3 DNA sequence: TGTGCCAGTAGCCCCCCCCCGGCGGGTGGCTACACCTTC.

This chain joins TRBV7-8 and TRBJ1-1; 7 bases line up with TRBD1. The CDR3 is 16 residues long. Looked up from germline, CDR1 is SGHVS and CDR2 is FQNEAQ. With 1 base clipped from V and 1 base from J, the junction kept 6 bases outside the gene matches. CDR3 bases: TGTGCCAGCAGCTTAGAAGGGGGCAGGACGAACACTGAAGCTTTCTTT. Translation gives CASSLEGGRTNTEAFF.

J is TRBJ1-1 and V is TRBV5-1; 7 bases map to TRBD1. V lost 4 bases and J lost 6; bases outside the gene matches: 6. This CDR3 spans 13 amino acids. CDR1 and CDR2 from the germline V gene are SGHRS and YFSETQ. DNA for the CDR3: TGCGCCAGCAGCCCCGGACAGGAGTCTGAAGCTTTCTTT. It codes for CASSPGQESEAFF.

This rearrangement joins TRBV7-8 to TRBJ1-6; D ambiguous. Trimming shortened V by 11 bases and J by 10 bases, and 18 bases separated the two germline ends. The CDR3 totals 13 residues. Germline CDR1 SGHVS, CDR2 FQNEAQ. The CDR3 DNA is TGTGCCTCAAGGTTCCAGGAGGCCTCACCCCTCCACTTT. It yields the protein CASRFQEASPLHF.